Listed below are T cell receptor beta chains from one sample, sequenced in a study of T cells in Graves' hyperthyroidism and ophthalmopathy. Via MiXCR, TCRdb re-called the multiplex PCR reads, giving one row per CDR3 protein. The sample has some 720,000 distinct CDR3 sequences; around 17% are singletons. The sequencing input was blood. The receptors here all came from a man aged 18 to 29 with Graves' hyperthyroidism. Both conserved end residues are part of each CDR3. Each record gives: V gene, J gene, D gene, clone size, CDR3 DNA, CDR3 protein. The D gene is left open where the match is weak. Clone size is shown for a subset of rows, as once, few, many or a class of expanded clone.

V gene: TRBV5-1; J gene: TRBJ2-1; D gene: TRBD2; clone size: few; CDR3 DNA: TGCGCCAGCATGCTGGGGACTAGCGGGAGAGGGTCCTACAATGAGCAGTTCTTC; CDR3 protein: CASMLGTSGRGSYNEQFF
V gene: TRBV7-9; J gene: TRBJ2-1; D gene: TRBD2; clone size: many; CDR3 DNA: TGTGCCAGCAGCGGAGCAGCGGGAGGGCCCTTACGTGAGCAGTTCTTC; CDR3 protein: CASSGAAGGPLREQFF
V gene: TRBV20-1; J gene: TRBJ1-1; D gene: TRBD1; clone size: .; CDR3 DNA: TGCAGTGCCACTGGACAGGGCGGGAACACTGAAGCTTTCTTT; CDR3 protein: CSATGQGGNTEAFF
V gene: TRBV20-1; J gene: TRBJ2-3; D gene: .; clone size: few; CDR3 DNA: TGCAGTGCTTTTCTTAGGGGGACAGATACGCAGTATTTT; CDR3 protein: CSAFLRGTDTQYF
V gene: TRBV7-8; J gene: TRBJ2-7; D gene: .; clone size: .; CDR3 DNA: TGTGCCAGCAGCTTACCCAAGTCAGGTTTTTACGAGCAGTACTTC; CDR3 protein: CASSLPKSGFYEQYF
V gene: TRBV29-1; J gene: TRBJ1-1; D gene: TRBD1; clone size: .; CDR3 DNA: TGCAGCGTTGTTGACAGGGGAGGAGGAAACACTGAAGCTTTCTTT; CDR3 protein: CSVVDRGGGNTEAFF
V gene: TRBV6-2/TRBV6-3; J gene: TRBJ1-3; D gene: .; clone size: .; CDR3 DNA: TGTGCCAGCAGTTACTCGTTGGACTCTGGAAACACCATATATTTT; CDR3 protein: CASSYSLDSGNTIYF
V gene: TRBV28; J gene: TRBJ1-4; D gene: .; clone size: many; CDR3 DNA: TGTGCCAGCAGCCTCCGGGACCGTGAAAAACTGTTTTTT; CDR3 protein: CASSLRDREKLFF
V gene: TRBV2; J gene: TRBJ1-6; D gene: .; clone size: many; CDR3 DNA: TGTGCCAGCATCAGGGGACACCAAAATTCACCCCTCCACTTT; CDR3 protein: CASIRGHQNSPLHF
V gene: TRBV7-3; J gene: TRBJ2-7; D gene: TRBD1; clone size: .; CDR3 DNA: TGTGCCAGCAGCTTAACGGCTGGACAGGGTTTTTACGAGCAGTACTTC; CDR3 protein: CASSLTAGQGFYEQYF
V gene: TRBV7-9; J gene: TRBJ2-7; D gene: .; clone size: few; CDR3 DNA: TGTGCCAGCAGCGCCCCGGGACGGTACTACGAGCAGTACTTC; CDR3 protein: CASSAPGRYYEQYF
V gene: TRBV19; J gene: TRBJ2-1; D gene: TRBD2; clone size: few; CDR3 DNA: TGTGCCAGTAGTATAGCTAGCGGGCGGGAGCAGTTCTTC; CDR3 protein: CASSIASGREQFF
V gene: TRBV19; J gene: TRBJ1-2; D gene: .; clone size: .; CDR3 DNA: TGTGCCAGTAAACAGGGTCGGGGATATGGCTACACCTTC; CDR3 protein: CASKQGRGYGYTF
V gene: TRBV7-9; J gene: TRBJ1-1; D gene: .; clone size: .; CDR3 DNA: TGTGCCAGCAGCCCGGGATCTCTAGCCACTGAAGCTTTCTTT; CDR3 protein: CASSPGSLATEAFF
V gene: TRBV5-1; J gene: TRBJ2-7; D gene: .; clone size: .; CDR3 DNA: TGCGCCAGCAGCGCTGGGATTTCAACCTACGAGCAGTACTTC; CDR3 protein: CASSAGISTYEQYF
V gene: TRBV7-2; J gene: TRBJ1-2; D gene: .; clone size: many; CDR3 DNA: TGTGCCAGCAGCCCGCCGGGAGTCTATGGCTACACCTTC; CDR3 protein: CASSPPGVYGYTF
V gene: TRBV30; J gene: TRBJ2-3; D gene: TRBD2; clone size: many; CDR3 DNA: TGTGCCTGGAGTGCGCGGGAGAGGGAGAAAGATACGCAGTATTTT; CDR3 protein: CAWSAREREKDTQYF
V gene: TRBV12-3/TRBV12-4; J gene: TRBJ2-7; D gene: .; clone size: many; CDR3 DNA: TGTGCCAGCAGCCCCCCCGCCGATGTCGGCCCCTACGAGCAGTACTTC; CDR3 protein: CASSPPADVGPYEQYF
V gene: TRBV30; J gene: TRBJ2-7; D gene: .; clone size: many; CDR3 DNA: TGTGCCTGGAGTGTAGGGACGGTGGGCTACGAGCAGTACTTC; CDR3 protein: CAWSVGTVGYEQYF
V gene: TRBV12-3/TRBV12-4; J gene: TRBJ1-1; D gene: .; clone size: many; CDR3 DNA: TGTGCCAGCAGTCCCTCTCGGGGGGACGGGAACACTGAAGCTTTCTTT; CDR3 protein: CASSPSRGDGNTEAFF
V gene: TRBV27; J gene: TRBJ2-2; D gene: TRBD2; clone size: .; CDR3 DNA: TGTGCCAGCAGTTTACCGGGAGGGCCGGAGCTGTTTTTT; CDR3 protein: CASSLPGGPELFF
V gene: TRBV12-3/TRBV12-4; J gene: TRBJ2-5; D gene: .; clone size: many; CDR3 DNA: TGTGCCAGCACCCTGGGACTCCTCGTGAGGGAGACCCAGTACTTC; CDR3 protein: CASTLGLLVRETQYF
V gene: TRBV20-1; J gene: TRBJ2-1; D gene: TRBD2; clone size: few; CDR3 DNA: TGCAGTGCAACGGGGACTAGGTATTACAATGAGCAGTTCTTC; CDR3 protein: CSATGTRYYNEQFF
V gene: TRBV29-1; J gene: TRBJ2-3; D gene: .; clone size: .; CDR3 DNA: TGCAGCGTTGAACTCCGCAGGGCCGGTGGCACAGATACGCAGTATTTT; CDR3 protein: CSVELRRAGGTDTQYF
V gene: TRBV4-1; J gene: TRBJ2-1; D gene: .; clone size: .; CDR3 DNA: TGCGCCAGCAGCCAAGGCGCCCGGGGTAATGAGCAGTTCTTC; CDR3 protein: CASSQGARGNEQFF
V gene: TRBV28; J gene: TRBJ1-3; D gene: TRBD1; clone size: many; CDR3 DNA: TGTGCCAGCAGGTCGACAGGGCACTCTGGAAACACCATATATTTT; CDR3 protein: CASRSTGHSGNTIYF
V gene: TRBV28; J gene: TRBJ2-5; D gene: .; clone size: many; CDR3 DNA: TGTGCCAGCAGTGCTACTCAGGGCATCGGGGAGACCCAGTACTTC; CDR3 protein: CASSATQGIGETQYF
V gene: TRBV7-6; J gene: TRBJ2-1; D gene: TRBD2; clone size: .; CDR3 DNA: TGTGCCAGCAGCCTGGGGACTAGCGGGACGGGTGAGCAGTTCTTC; CDR3 protein: CASSLGTSGTGEQFF
V gene: TRBV6-2/TRBV6-3; J gene: TRBJ1-5; D gene: .; clone size: .; CDR3 DNA: TGTGCCAGCAGGTCTACAGGGAGCCCCAATCAGCCCCAGCATTTT; CDR3 protein: CASRSTGSPNQPQHF
V gene: TRBV30; J gene: TRBJ1-2; D gene: .; clone size: .; CDR3 DNA: TGTGCCTGGAGGGACGGAAGAAACTATGGCTACACCTTC; CDR3 protein: CAWRDGRNYGYTF
V gene: TRBV19; J gene: TRBJ2-6; D gene: .; clone size: .; CDR3 DNA: TGTGCCAGTAGTTCAGAGTCGCTCTCTGGGGCCAACGTCCTGACTTTC; CDR3 protein: CASSSESLSGANVLTF
V gene: TRBV7-9; J gene: TRBJ2-7; D gene: TRBD2; clone size: .; CDR3 DNA: TGTGCCAGCAGCTCCCCAGGACTAGCGGGAGGCACACGCAAGCCCTACGAGCAGTACTTC; CDR3 protein: CASSSPGLAGGTRKPYEQYF
V gene: TRBV28; J gene: TRBJ2-1; D gene: TRBD2; clone size: few; CDR3 DNA: TGTGCCAGCAGTCCCTGGACTAGCCGCAATGAGCAGTTCTTC; CDR3 protein: CASSPWTSRNEQFF
V gene: TRBV6-1; J gene: TRBJ2-1; D gene: .; clone size: .; CDR3 DNA: TGTGCCAGCAGACAGGACGCTGGCCCCGGAGAGCAGTTCTTC; CDR3 protein: CASRQDAGPGEQFF
V gene: TRBV7-8; J gene: TRBJ1-5; D gene: .; clone size: many; CDR3 DNA: TGTGCCAGCAGCTTAGGGGGGGGCAGAGCAGGCAATCAGCCCCAGCATTTT; CDR3 protein: CASSLGGGRAGNQPQHF
V gene: TRBV20-1; J gene: TRBJ2-4; D gene: .; clone size: .; CDR3 DNA: TGCAGTGCTAGAGCCTCCCCCAACATGGCCAAAAACATTCAGTACTTC; CDR3 protein: CSARASPNMAKNIQYF
V gene: TRBV5-5; J gene: TRBJ2-2; D gene: TRBD1; clone size: .; CDR3 DNA: TGTGCCAGCAGCCCACCCTACAGGGGACCCGGGGAGCTGTTTTTT; CDR3 protein: CASSPPYRGPGELFF
V gene: TRBV13; J gene: TRBJ2-7; D gene: .; clone size: many; CDR3 DNA: TGTGCCAGCAGCTTTGGCAGGGTTAACGACGAGCAGTACTTC; CDR3 protein: CASSFGRVNDEQYF
V gene: TRBV19; J gene: TRBJ1-1; D gene: .; clone size: .; CDR3 DNA: TGTGCCAGTAGTCCCTGGGACTACCGGTGGACTGAAGCTTTCTTT; CDR3 protein: CASSPWDYRWTEAFF
V gene: TRBV30; J gene: TRBJ1-4; D gene: .; clone size: .; CDR3 DNA: TGTGCCTGGAGTCCCGGGACCGCGGATAAACTGTTTTTT; CDR3 protein: CAWSPGTADKLFF
V gene: TRBV20-1; J gene: TRBJ2-3; D gene: .; clone size: .; CDR3 DNA: TGCAGTGCTAGAGATCCAGCGGGCCGGCATACGCAGTATTTT; CDR3 protein: CSARDPAGRHTQYF
V gene: TRBV29-1; J gene: TRBJ2-5; D gene: .; clone size: .; CDR3 DNA: TGCAGCGTTGAATGGTGGGTTCGGGGTGAAGAGACCCAGTACTTC; CDR3 protein: CSVEWWVRGEETQYF
V gene: TRBV3-1; J gene: TRBJ1-1; D gene: .; clone size: many; CDR3 DNA: TGTGCCAGCAGCTCCGATGGGGACACTGAAGCTTTCTTT; CDR3 protein: CASSSDGDTEAFF
V gene: TRBV5-1; J gene: TRBJ2-7; D gene: .; clone size: .; CDR3 DNA: TGTGCCAGCAGCTTGAGAGCCGGTGACGAGCAGTACTTC; CDR3 protein: CASSLRAGDEQYF
V gene: TRBV5-1; J gene: TRBJ1-2; D gene: .; clone size: few; CDR3 DNA: TGCGCCAGCAGCCCTTCGTACAGCGGGAACTATGGCTACACCTTC; CDR3 protein: CASSPSYSGNYGYTF